The present TCR beta chain was sequenced within a study of blood T cell repertoires in COVID-19 (dated by TCRdb to 2020 to 2021). Turning to the overall study: The collaborator samples originated in the United States, Italy and Spain and spanned the acute and convalescent phases of COVID-19. Where HLA class I and class II types were available, the types were taken from metadata supplied by the sample provider, not from assay-based typing. The prospective study material was composed of cDNA or gDNA derived from T cells, B-cell-depleted T cells, or PBMCs. The samples were drawn from the first 160 participants of the ongoing ImmuneRACE study and from 950 to 1,500 subjects provided by 6 global collaborators. Sample metadata almost always included a de-identified subject ID, COVID-19 status, age in years and sex. The repertoires were released in a freely available public database meant as a resource for research on the immune response to SARS-CoV-2. The dataset comprised deeply sampled blood TCRbeta repertoires from subjects exposed to, actively infected with, or recovered from COVID-19. The paper's findings and limits, for the study overall: How much clinical and demographic metadata was included differed by source and by participant, and the metadata was provided uncurated.

Note on this clone: What antigen it recognizes has not been identified. No per-base quality is available; no much larger clone lies one base away.

TCRbeta CDR3 regions were amplified from genomic DNA by means of the immunoSEQ Assay, a bias-controlled multiplex PCR. Regarding the original processing steps: The number of nucleated cells in each sample was estimated from the amplification of reference gene primers within the assay. To quantify the absolute abundance of each unique TCRbeta CDR3 rearrangement, sequence reads were collapsed and filtered. For each sample, productive Simpson clonality was calculated as the square root of Simpson's diversity index across productive rearrangements. TCRdb provides this immuneACCESS table in a form limited to in-frame rearrangements. Some clones are lacking; in checked studies, under half of them reflect an unresolved V gene, and why the rest are absent is not known. That table supplies the V and J calls and clone size; D and trimming were determined from the DNA. The sample has some 160,000 clones on record, 80% of them singletons. Together, the top ten hold around 3.2% of the sample.

The CDR3, from cysteine to phenylalanine, totals 17 residues. Of the read, only the CDR3 DNA is kept; its 51 bases are in frame from base 1. The junction carries 16 bases between V and J, which are trimmed by 2 bases and 2 bases respectively. The CDR1 and CDR2 encoded by the germline V gene are MNHEY and SVGEGT. In the prospective study, participants were about 18 to 95 years old, resided in 25 or so geographic areas of the United States, and were enrolled through a virtual design. In the prospective study, participants were assigned to cohorts based on the clinical history participants reported in a screening survey and a study questionnaire. For ImmuneRACE Cohort 3, a participant was defined as recovered based on two consecutive negative NP/OP PCR tests, clearance by a healthcare professional, or resolution of symptoms. Each participant in the prospective study had whole blood, serum and a nasopharyngeal or oropharyngeal swab collected by mobile phlebotomists. Participants in the prospective study had the option to provide additional blood draws and questionnaires over a roughly 2-month period. Before DNA extraction, blood samples from the prospective study were shipped at room temperature or frozen.

In this chain, TRBV6-2 or TRBV6-3 is recombined with TRBJ1-5; the D gene is possibly TRBD1, with 6 bases matching. The receptor comes from a woman in her sixties who had recovered from COVID-19. Sequenced material: PBMCs or T cells enriched from blood (not recorded which). The DNA sequence reads TGTGCCAGCAGTTACCGGGCAGGGGAAGGTGGCAATCAGCCCCAGCATTTT. It translates to CASSYRAGEGGNQPQHF.